These 16 T cell receptor beta chains were all obtained from the same sample, sequenced in a study of T cells in women clearing cervical HPV infection. Assay: immunoSEQ multiplex PCR; the TCRdb copy retains only in-frame clones and omits some. The repertoire shows about 45,000 clones; the top ten hold more than 1%. Source material: blood buffy coat. These receptors came from a woman between 18 and 70 years old with a cervical HPV16 infection that either progressed to CIN3+ or cleared (not recorded which).

Details on this clone: The read comes to an end 3 residues before the CDR3 does, leaving the germline J gene to fill in the end. The rearrangement joins TRBV7-3 to TRBJ2-6, with TRBD2 as a possible D gene (6 bases). The CDR3 is 16 amino acids. Germline V gene sequence: CDR1 SGHTA, CDR2 FQGTGA. Trimming removed 5 bases at V and 6 bases at J, with 17 bases between. The sequenced CDR3 bases are TGTGCCAGCAGCCCTAGGACCGCGGGGACGGCCAACGTC. Its protein is CASSPRTAGTANV. The entire CDR3 protein is CASSPRTAGTANVLTF.

A remark on this clone: Read sequence stops 3 residues before the CDR3 end, and the germline J gene provides the missing end. The chain links TRBV29-1 to TRBJ1-1; the D is unclear. Germline V CDR1 and CDR2: SQVTM, ANQGSEA. The CDR3 loop spans 12 amino acids. Here the CDR3 reads CSVVGGSTGAFF. Incomplete CDR3 DNA: TGCAGCGTTGTCGGTGGGTCCACGGGA.

About this clone: From the germline J gene comes the end of the CDR3, since the read stops 3 residues before it. The rearrangement uses TRBV30 and TRBJ1-2, with 12 bases aligning to TRBD1. The J segment lost 5 bases and the V segment lost 3 bases, leaving 10 bases of the junction unmatched. From germline, CDR1 is GTSNPN and CDR2 SVGIG (reference sequence). The CDR3 runs 16 residues. CDR3 DNA, as far as it was read: TGTGCCTGGAGCCGCGGGACAGGGGGCGCGGGATATGGC. This translates into CAWSRGTGGAGYG. The whole CDR3 reads CAWSRGTGGAGYGYTF.

About this clone: Coverage ceases 3 residues before the CDR3 finishes, and the germline J gene fills in the end. The chain combines TRBV12-3 or TRBV12-4 with TRBJ1-1; tentatively, D is TRBD1 (5 bases). Trimming left V 3 bases short and J 0 bases short, with 8 bases between. CDR3 size: 14 residues. The CDR3 is CASSFGGVNTEAFF. The sequenced part of the CDR3 DNA is TGTGCCAGCAGTTTCGGAGGGGTGAACACTGAA.

With regard to this clone: Coverage ceases 3 residues before the CDR3 finishes, and the germline J gene fills in the end. The chain uses TRBV5-1 and TRBJ1-2; 10 positions agree with TRBD1. The germline gives CDR1 SGHRS, CDR2 YFSETQ. The CDR3 runs to 13 residues. The covered CDR3 bases are TGCGCCAGCAGCGCGGACAGGGGGTACGGC. It yields the protein CASSADRGYG. The entire CDR3 protein is CASSADRGYGYTF.

Remarks on this clone: The read halts 3 residues ahead of the CDR3 end, with the missing end drawn from the germline J gene. The V and J genes are TRBV19 and TRBJ2-7; possibly TRBD1 for D (6 bases). Germline V gene lookup returns CDR1 LNHDA and CDR2 SQIVND (reference sequence). The CDR3 is 12 amino acids. The V and J ends lost 5 bases and 6 bases respectively, with 11 bases between them. The CDR3 bases that were read are TGTGCCAGTAGTGTCCGGGACACCGAG. This gives the protein CASSVRDTE. The full CDR3 is CASSVRDTEQYF.

With regard to this clone: The observed sequence ends 3 residues before the CDR3 terminus, with the missing tail filled in from the germline J gene. The gene calls are TRBV20-1 and TRBJ2-1; 12 bases match TRBD2. This CDR3 has 13 residues. V was clipped by 6 bases and J by 6 bases; unmatched bases: 3. Germline-derived CDR1 and CDR2 are DFQATT and SNEGSKA (reference sequence). The covered CDR3 bases are TGCAGTGCCGGGACTAGCGGGCTCAATGAG. Protein sequence: CSAGTSGLNE. The full CDR3 is CSAGTSGLNEQFF.

A note on this clone: The read terminates 3 residues ahead of where the CDR3 ends, so the germline J gene completes it. The rearrangement links TRBV2 to TRBJ1-2; 7 bases match TRBD1. This CDR3 is 14 amino acids long. Germline V gives CDR1 SNHLY, CDR2 FYNNEI. Partial CDR3 DNA: TGTGCCACCGGAAGGACAGGCCACCGGGAGACC. It is translated as CATGRTGHRET. The CDR3, in full, reads CATGRTGHRETYTF.

Points on this clone: With the read ending 3 residues before the CDR3 end, the germline J gene is used to fill in that end. The V and J genes are TRBV19 and TRBJ1-3; D uncertain. The V end was cut by 7 bases, the J end by 2 bases, with 12 bases between. CDR1 and CDR2 from the germline V gene are LNHDA and SQIVND (reference sequence). The CDR3 length is 14 residues. CDR3 in amino acids: CASIPGATGNTIYF. The covered CDR3 bases are TGTGCCAGTATTCCGGGTGCGACTGGAAACACC. Variable domain in full (rest from reference TRBV19 and TRBJ1-3): DGGITQSPKYLFRKEGQNVTLSCEQNLNHDAMYWYRQDPGQGLRLIYYSQIVNDFQKGDIAEGYSVSREKKESFPLTVTSAQKNPTAFYLCASIPGATGNTIYFGEGSWLTVV.

With regard to this clone: The read ends 3 residues shy of where the CDR3 ends; the end is completed using the germline J gene. The chain recombines TRBV30 with TRBJ1-6; 7 positions agree with TRBD1. In germline, CDR1 is GTSNPN, CDR2 SVGIG (reference sequence). This CDR3 is built from 13 residues. The covered CDR3 bases are TGTGCCTGGAGTGCAAGACAGGGTCGGCCC. Protein sequence: CAWSARQGRP. The entire CDR3 reads CAWSARQGRPLHF.

Concerning this clone itself: Sequencing ends 3 residues short of the CDR3 end; the germline J gene provides the rest. This chain links TRBV11-3 with TRBJ2-7, with a possible D match to TRBD1 (6 bases). Trimming shortened V by 8 bases and J by 0 bases, and 17 bases separated the two germline ends. This CDR3 is built from 15 residues. CDR1 SGHNT and CDR2 YENEEA come from the germline V gene. CDR3 sequence: CASSLGRDTSYEQYF. The DNA read from the CDR3 is TGTGCCAGCTCCCTTGGCCGGGACACCTCCTACGAG. Variable domain in full (rest from reference TRBV11-3 and TRBJ2-7): EAGVVQSPRYKIIEKKQPVAFWCNPISGHNTLYWYLQNLGQGPELLIRYENEEAVDDSQLPKDRFSAERLKGVDSTLKIQPAELGDSAVYLCASSLGRDTSYEQYFGPGTRLTVT.

In regard to this clone: The missing CDR3 end, 3 residues past where the read stops, is filled in from the germline J gene. The J gene is TRBJ2-4, the V gene TRBV2, with 12 bases matching TRBD2. The CDR3 loop spans 14 amino acids. V trimming: 5 bases; J trimming: 6 bases; junction bases outside the gene matches: 2. The germline gives CDR1 SNHLY, CDR2 FYNNEI. CDR3 region: CASSLGLAGNIQYF. Partial CDR3 DNA: TGTGCCAGCAGTTTGGGACTAGCGGGAAACATT.

Comment on this clone: From the germline J gene comes the end of the CDR3, since the read stops 3 residues before it. This chain joins TRBV2 and TRBJ1-1; 8 bases line up with TRBD1. The CDR3 length is 18 residues. Losses at the gene ends were 5 bases for V and 0 bases for J; bases not matched to a gene: 14. Germline loops: CDR1 SNHLY, CDR2 FYNNEI. The CDR3 spells CASSFDRGGWNMNTEAFF. The part of the CDR3 DNA that was read is TGTGCCAGCAGTTTCGACAGGGGTGGATGGAACATGAACACTGAA.

With respect to this clone: The read halts 3 residues ahead of the CDR3 end, with the missing end drawn from the germline J gene. The chain combines TRBV19 with TRBJ1-2; D is undetermined. The length of the CDR3 is 13 residues. Trimming stripped 3 bases from V and 4 bases from J, with 9 bases between. The germline CDR1 and CDR2 sequences are LNHDA and SQIVND (reference sequence). This chain's CDR3 is CASSIGSSYGYTF. The DNA read from the CDR3 is TGTGCCAGTAGTATCGGGTCTAGCTATGGC.

Turning to this clone: The read gets to within 3 residues of the CDR3 end, and the germline J gene fills in the rest. This chain joins TRBV5-1 and TRBJ2-7, with D uncertain. V lost 1 base and J lost 6, with 8 bases in between. The CDR3 sequence is 12 residues long. Germline-derived CDR1 and CDR2 are SGHRS and YFSETQ. The DNA read from the CDR3 is TGCGCCAGCAGCTTGTTACAAACCGAG. This translates into CASSLLQTE. The full CDR3 protein is CASSLLQTEQYF.

Concerning this clone: The CDR3 end is not reached by the read, which stops 3 residues before it; the germline J gene fills it in. This chain joins TRBV29-1 and TRBJ2-1, with TRBD1 matching over 7 bases. The V gene end was trimmed by 7 bases and the J gene end by 5 bases; junction bases not matched to a gene: 8. The germline gives CDR1 SQVTM, CDR2 ANQGSEA. The CDR3 runs 13 residues. Incomplete CDR3 DNA: TGCAGCGCCAGGGGCAGGGGGAACAATGAG. It translates to CSARGRGNNE. The whole CDR3 sequence is CSARGRGNNEQFF.